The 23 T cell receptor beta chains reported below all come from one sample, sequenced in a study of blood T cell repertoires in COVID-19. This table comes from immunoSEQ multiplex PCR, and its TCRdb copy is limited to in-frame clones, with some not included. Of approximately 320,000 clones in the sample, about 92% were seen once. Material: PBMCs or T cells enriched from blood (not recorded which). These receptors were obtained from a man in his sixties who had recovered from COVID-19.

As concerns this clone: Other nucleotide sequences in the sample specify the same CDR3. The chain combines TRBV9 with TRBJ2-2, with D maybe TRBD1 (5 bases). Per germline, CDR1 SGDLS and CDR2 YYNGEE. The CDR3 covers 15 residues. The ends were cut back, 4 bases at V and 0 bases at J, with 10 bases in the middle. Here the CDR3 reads CASSTGIANTGELFF. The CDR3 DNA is TGTGCCAGCAGCACAGGAATTGCGAACACCGGGGAGCTGTTTTTT.

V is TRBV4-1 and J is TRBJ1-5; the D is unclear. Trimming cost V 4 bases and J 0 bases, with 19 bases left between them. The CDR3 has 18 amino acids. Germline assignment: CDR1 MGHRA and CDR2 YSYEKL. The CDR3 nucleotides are TGCGCCAGCAGCCGGGGAAGATCGGGAGATTATAGCAATCAGCCCCAGCATTTT. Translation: CASSRGRSGDYSNQPQHF.

In DNA form, the CDR3 reads TGTGCCAGTAGTAGGGGGGACAGGGTCTATGGCTACACCTTC. Its protein is CASSRGDRVYGYTF. V gene TRBV19 combines with J gene TRBJ1-2; 9 bases line up with TRBD1. Unmatched junction bases numbered 4, after V lost 4 bases and J lost 4 bases. This CDR3 comprises 14 residues. CDR1 and CDR2 from the germline V gene are LNHDA and SQIVND (reference sequence).

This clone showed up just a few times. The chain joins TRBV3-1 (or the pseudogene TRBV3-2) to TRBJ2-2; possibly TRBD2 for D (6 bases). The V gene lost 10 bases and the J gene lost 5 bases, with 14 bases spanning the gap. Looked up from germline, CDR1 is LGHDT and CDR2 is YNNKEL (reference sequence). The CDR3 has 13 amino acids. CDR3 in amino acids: CATTWGRTGELFF. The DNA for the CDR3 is TGTGCCACCACTTGGGGGAGGACCGGGGAGCTGTTTTTT.

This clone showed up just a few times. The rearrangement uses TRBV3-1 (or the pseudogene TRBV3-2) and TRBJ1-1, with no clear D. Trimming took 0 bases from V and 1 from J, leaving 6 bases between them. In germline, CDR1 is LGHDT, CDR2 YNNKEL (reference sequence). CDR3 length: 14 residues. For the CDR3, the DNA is TGTGCCAGCAGCCAAGAGGAGTGGAACACTGAAGCTTTCTTT. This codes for CASSQEEWNTEAFF.

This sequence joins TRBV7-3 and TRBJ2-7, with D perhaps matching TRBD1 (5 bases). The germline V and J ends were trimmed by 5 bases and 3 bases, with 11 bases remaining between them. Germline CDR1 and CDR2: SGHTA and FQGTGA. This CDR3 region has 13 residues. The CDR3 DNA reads TGTGCCAGCAGCCTAGGGGTCGGCTACGAGCAGTACTTC. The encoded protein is CASSLGVGYEQYF.

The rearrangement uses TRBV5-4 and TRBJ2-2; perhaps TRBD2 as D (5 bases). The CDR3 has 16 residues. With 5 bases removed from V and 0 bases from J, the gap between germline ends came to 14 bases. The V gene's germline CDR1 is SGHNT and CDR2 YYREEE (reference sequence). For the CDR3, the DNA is TGTGCCAGCAGTCACCGTGGGCGGGCGAACACCGGGGAGCTGTTTTTT. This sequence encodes CASSHRGRANTGELFF.

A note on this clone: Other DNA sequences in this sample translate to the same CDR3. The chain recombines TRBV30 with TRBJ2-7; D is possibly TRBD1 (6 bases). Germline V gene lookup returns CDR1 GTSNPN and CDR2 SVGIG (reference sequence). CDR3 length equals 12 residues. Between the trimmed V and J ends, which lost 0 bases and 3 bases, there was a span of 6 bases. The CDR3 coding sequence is TGTGCCTGGAGTGTACAGGGCTACGAGCAGTACTTC. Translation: CAWSVQGYEQYF. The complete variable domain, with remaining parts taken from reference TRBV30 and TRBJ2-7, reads SQTIHQWPATLVQPVGSPLSLECTVEGTSNPNLYWYRQAAGRGLQLLFYSVGIGQISSEVPQNLSASRPQDRQFILSSKKLLLSDSGFYLCAWSVQGYEQYFGPGTRLTVT.

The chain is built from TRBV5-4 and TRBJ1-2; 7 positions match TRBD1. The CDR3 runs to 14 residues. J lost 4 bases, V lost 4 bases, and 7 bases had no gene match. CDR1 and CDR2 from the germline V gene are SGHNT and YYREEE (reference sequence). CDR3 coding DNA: TGTGCCAGCAGCCAGACAGGGAACCTCTATGGCTACACCTTC. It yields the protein CASSQTGNLYGYTF.

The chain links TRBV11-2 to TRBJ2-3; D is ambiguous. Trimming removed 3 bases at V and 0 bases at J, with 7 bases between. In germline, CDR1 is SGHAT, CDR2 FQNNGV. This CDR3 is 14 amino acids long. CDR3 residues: CASSLSTSTDTQYF. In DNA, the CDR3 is TGTGCCAGCAGCTTGTCGACTAGCACAGATACGCAGTATTTT.

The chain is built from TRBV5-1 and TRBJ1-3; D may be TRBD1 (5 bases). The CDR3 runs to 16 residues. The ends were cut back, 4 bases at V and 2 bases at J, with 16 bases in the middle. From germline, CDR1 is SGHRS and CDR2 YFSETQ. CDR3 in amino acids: CASSRDYGLAGNTIYF. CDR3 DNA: TGCGCCAGCAGCAGGGACTACGGACTTGCTGGAAACACCATATATTTT.

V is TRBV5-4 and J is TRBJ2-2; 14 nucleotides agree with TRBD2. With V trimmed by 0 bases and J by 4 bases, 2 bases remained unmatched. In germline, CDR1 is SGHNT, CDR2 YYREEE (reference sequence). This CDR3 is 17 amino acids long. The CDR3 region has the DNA TGTGCCAGCAGCTTGGGACTAGCGGGGGGGCTCACCGGGGAGCTGTTTTTT. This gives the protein CASSLGLAGGLTGELFF.

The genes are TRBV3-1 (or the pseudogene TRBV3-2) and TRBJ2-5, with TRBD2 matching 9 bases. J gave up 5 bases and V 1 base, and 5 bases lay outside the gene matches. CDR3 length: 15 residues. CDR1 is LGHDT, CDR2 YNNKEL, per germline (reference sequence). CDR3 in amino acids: CASSQASGGRETQYF. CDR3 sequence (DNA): TGTGCCAGCAGCCAAGCGAGCGGGGGGAGGGAGACCCAGTACTTC.

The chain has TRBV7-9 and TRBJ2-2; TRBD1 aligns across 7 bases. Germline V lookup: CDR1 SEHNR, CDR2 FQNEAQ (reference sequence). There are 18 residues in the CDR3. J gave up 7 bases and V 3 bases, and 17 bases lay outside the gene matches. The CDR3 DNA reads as TGTGCCAGCAGCTTCGACAGGGATAAATCCAAAGGGTACGGGGAGCTGTTTTTT. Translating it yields CASSFDRDKSKGYGELFF. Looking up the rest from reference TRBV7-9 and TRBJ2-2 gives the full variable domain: DTGVSQNPRHKITKRGQNVTFRCDPISEHNRLYWYRQTLGQGPEFLTYFQNEAQLEKSRLLSDRFSAERPKGSFSTLEIQRTEQGDSAMYLCASSFDRDKSKGYGELFFGEGSRLTVL.

The CDR3 nucleotides read TGTGCCATCAGTGAAAGACTAGCGGGAAGCACAGATACGCAGTATTTT. It encodes CAISERLAGSTDTQYF. The gene calls are TRBV10-3 and TRBJ2-3; 11 nucleotides align to TRBD2. J was trimmed by 0 bases and V by 3 bases; bases with no gene match: 2. The CDR3 sequence is 16 residues long. Germline V gene sequence: CDR1 ENHRY, CDR2 SYGVKD.

CDR3 bases: TGTGCCAGCAGCTTCGGGTCCAGCGGGAGGGCCGGGGGGTACGAGCAGTACTTC. It is translated as CASSFGSSGRAGGYEQYF. This rearrangement joins TRBV7-9 to TRBJ2-7; TRBD2 agrees at 10 bases. Germline CDR1 is SEHNR and CDR2 is FQNEAQ (reference sequence). V lost 3 bases to trimming and J lost 4 bases; unmatched junction nucleotides: 15. The CDR3 has 18 residues.

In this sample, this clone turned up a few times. The CDR3 loop is CASSSGLAGGLDTNEQFF. CDR3 sequence (DNA): TGCGCCAGCAGCTCTGGACTAGCGGGGGGGCTCGATACTAATGAGCAGTTCTTC. V gene TRBV5-1 combines with J gene TRBJ2-1; the match to TRBD2 covers 15 bases. This CDR3 comprises 18 residues. Germline CDR1 SGHRS, CDR2 YFSETQ. J was trimmed by 7 bases and V by 3 bases; bases with no gene match: 11.

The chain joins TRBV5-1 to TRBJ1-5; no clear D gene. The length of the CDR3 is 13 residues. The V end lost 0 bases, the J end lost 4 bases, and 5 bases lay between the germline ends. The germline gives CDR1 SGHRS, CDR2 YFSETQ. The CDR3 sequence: CASSLDANQPQHF. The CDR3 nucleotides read TGCGCCAGCAGCTTGGATGCGAATCAGCCCCAGCATTTT.

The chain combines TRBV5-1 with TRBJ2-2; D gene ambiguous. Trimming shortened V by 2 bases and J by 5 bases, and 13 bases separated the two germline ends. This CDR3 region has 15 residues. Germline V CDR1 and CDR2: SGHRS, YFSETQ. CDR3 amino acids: CASSFAGSLTGELFF. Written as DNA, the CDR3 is TGCGCCAGCAGCTTCGCTGGTTCGCTAACCGGGGAGCTGTTTTTT.

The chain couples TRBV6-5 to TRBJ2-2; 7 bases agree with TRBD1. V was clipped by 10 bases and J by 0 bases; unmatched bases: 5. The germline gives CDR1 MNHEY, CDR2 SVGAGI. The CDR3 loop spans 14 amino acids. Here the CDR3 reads CATNRGANTGELFF. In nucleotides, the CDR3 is TGTGCCACCAACAGGGGTGCGAACACCGGGGAGCTGTTTTTT.

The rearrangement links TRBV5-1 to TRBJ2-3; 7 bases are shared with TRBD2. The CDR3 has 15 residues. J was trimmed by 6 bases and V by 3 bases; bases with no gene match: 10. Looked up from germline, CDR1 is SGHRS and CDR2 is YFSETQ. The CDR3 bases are TGCGCCAGCAGCTCTTCTGCGGGAGTGCCGGATACGCAGTATTTT. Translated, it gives CASSSSAGVPDTQYF.

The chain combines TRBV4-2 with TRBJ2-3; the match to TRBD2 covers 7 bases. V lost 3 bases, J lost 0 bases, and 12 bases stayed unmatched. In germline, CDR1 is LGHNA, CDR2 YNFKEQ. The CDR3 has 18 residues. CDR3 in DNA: TGTGCCAGCAGCCAGAGGGGCTACGGGGGGTCGAGCACAGATACGCAGTATTTT. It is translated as CASSQRGYGGSSTDTQYF.

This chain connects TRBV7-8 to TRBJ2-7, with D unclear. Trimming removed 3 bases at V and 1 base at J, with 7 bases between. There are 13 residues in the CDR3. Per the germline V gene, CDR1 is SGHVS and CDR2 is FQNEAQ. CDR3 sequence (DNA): TGTGCCAGCAGCTTCGCACTATCCTACGAGCAGTACTTC. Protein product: CASSFALSYEQYF. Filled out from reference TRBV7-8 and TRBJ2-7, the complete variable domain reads GAGVSQSPRYKVAKRGQDVALRCDPISGHVSLFWYQQALGQGPEFLTYFQNEAQLDKSGLPSDRFFAERPEGSVSTLKIQRTQQEDSAVYLCASSFALSYEQYFGPGTRLTVT.